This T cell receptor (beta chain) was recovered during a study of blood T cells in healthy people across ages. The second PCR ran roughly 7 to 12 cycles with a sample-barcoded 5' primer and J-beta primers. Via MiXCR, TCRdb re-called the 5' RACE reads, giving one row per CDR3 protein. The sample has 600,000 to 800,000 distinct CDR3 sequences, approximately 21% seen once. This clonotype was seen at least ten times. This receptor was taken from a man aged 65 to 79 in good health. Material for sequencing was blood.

CDR3 in amino acids: CAISGTGGTGELFF. In DNA form, the CDR3 reads TGTGCCATCAGCGGGACAGGGGGCACCGGGGAGCTGTTTTTT. The chain joins TRBV10-3 to TRBJ2-2; 11 bases match TRBD1. Trimming cost V 6 bases and J 4 bases; bases outside gene matches: 1. The CDR3 has 14 amino acids. CDR1 ENHRY and CDR2 SYGVKD come from the germline V gene.